These 20 T cell receptor beta chains share one sample of origin, sequenced in a study of control samples from healthy donors and cancer patients. Using immunoSEQ multiplex PCR, the repertoire was profiled, and TCRdb retains in-frame clones only, with some absent. The profile shows some 44,000 clones, over 65% of them singletons. The sequenced sample consisted of formalin-fixed, paraffin-embedded tissue. All receptors derive from a male donor with melanoma.

The chain has TRBV24-1 and TRBJ2-5; weak D call: TRBD1 (7 bases). The length of the CDR3 is 17 residues. V lost 0 bases to trimming and J lost 5 bases, with 18 bases between them. Germline V CDR1 and CDR2: KGHDR, SFDVKD. CDR3: CATSDLRGTASEETQYF. The CDR3 nucleotides read TGTGCCACCAGTGATTTGCGGGGGACAGCAAGTGAGGAGACCCAGTACTTC.

The CDR3 DNA follows: TGTGCCAGTAGTATAACGGCGGGGACACCAAACACTGAAGCTTTCTTT. Protein sequence: CASSITAGTPNTEAFF. This chain connects TRBV19 to TRBJ1-1; D may be TRBD1 (6 bases). CDR3 length equals 16 residues. In germline, CDR1 is LNHDA, CDR2 SQIVND (reference sequence). Trimming pared 2 bases from V and 2 bases from J, leaving 15 bases between. Based on the CDR3 plus reference TRBV19 and TRBJ1-1, the full variable domain is DGGITQSPKYLFRKEGQNVTLSCEQNLNHDAMYWYRQDPGQGLRLIYYSQIVNDFQKGDIAEGYSVSREKKESFPLTVTSAQKNPTAFYLCASSITAGTPNTEAFFGQGTRLTVV.

This clone was observed a single time. The rearrangement uses TRBV19 and TRBJ2-2, with no clear D. The V gene's germline CDR1 is LNHDA and CDR2 SQIVND (reference sequence). Trimming shortened V by 2 bases and J by 6 bases, and 4 bases separated the two germline ends. The length of the CDR3 is 12 residues. The CDR3 sequence: CASSIYPGELFF. CDR3 DNA: TGTGCCAGTAGTATATACCCCGGGGAGCTGTTTTTT.

This chain links TRBV20-1 with TRBJ2-1; D possibly matches TRBD1 or TRBD2 (5 bases each). Germline CDR1 reads DFQATT; CDR2 reads SNEGSKA (reference sequence). There are 11 residues in the CDR3. Trimming took off 5 bases at V and 14 bases at J, with 16 bases between the two ends. The CDR3 reads CSAASGTHKFF. For the CDR3, the DNA is TGCAGTGCTGCCTCCGGGACCCATAAGTTCTTC.

V usage is TRBV9 and J usage is TRBJ2-3, with D perhaps assigned TRBD1 or TRBD2 (6 bases each). V was cut by 3 bases and J by 1 base, with 15 bases left in between. CDR1 SGDLS and CDR2 YYNGEE come from the germline V gene. The CDR3 covers 16 residues. In DNA, the CDR3 is TGTGCCAGCAGCGACAAAAGGGGGGCCCGCACAGATACGCAGTATTTT. Its protein product is CASSDKRGARTDTQYF.

This clone ranks as medium-sized. This rearrangement joins TRBV9 to TRBJ2-5; D is unclear. V was pared by 3 bases and J by 7 bases, with 7 bases between. The CDR3 has 11 amino acids. Germline V gives CDR1 SGDLS, CDR2 YYNGEE. The CDR3 DNA follows: TGTGCCAGCAGCGAGTCCGGGACCCAGTACTTC. Residues: CASSESGTQYF. Supplemented by reference TRBV9 and TRBJ2-5, the full variable domain reads DSGVTQTPKHLITATGQRVTLRCSPRSGDLSVYWYQQSLDQGLQFLIQYYNGEERAKGNILERFSAQQFPDLHSELNLSSLELGDSALYFCASSESGTQYFGPGTRLLVL.

The genes are TRBV7-9 and TRBJ1-3; D is unclear. The CDR3 contains 14 residues. Per the germline V gene, CDR1 is SEHNR and CDR2 is FQNEAQ (reference sequence). With 6 bases removed from V and 0 bases from J, the gap between germline ends came to 9 bases. Here the CDR3 DNA reads TGTGCCAGCAGTAAGGATGTCTCTGGAAACACCATATATTTT. Residues: CASSKDVSGNTIYF.

V usage is TRBV4-1 and J usage is TRBJ2-1; D might be TRBD2 (6 bases). Trimming left V 0 bases short and J 3 bases short, with 15 bases between. The CDR3 is 17 amino acids. Germline V gene lookup returns CDR1 MGHRA and CDR2 YSYEKL. CDR3 DNA sequence: TGCGCCAGCAGCCAAGATCTCTCGATAGCGGACTACAATGAGCAGTTCTTC. Translated: CASSQDLSIADYNEQFF.

The rearrangement links TRBV28 to TRBJ2-3, with D perhaps given as TRBD1 or TRBD2 (5 bases each). CDR3 length: 15 amino acids. V was clipped by 7 bases and J by 1 base, with 15 bases between them. Germline CDR1 MDHEN, CDR2 SYDVKM. This CDR3 is CASIGGWGGTDTQYF. Here the CDR3 DNA reads TGTGCCAGCATTGGGGGATGGGGAGGCACAGATACGCAGTATTTT.

The genes are TRBV6-5 and TRBJ2-2, with D possibly being TRBD1 (7 bases). There are 14 residues in the CDR3. Germline V gene sequence: CDR1 MNHEY, CDR2 SVGAGI. V lost 6 bases and J 4 bases, leaving 12 bases between the germline ends. This CDR3 is CASSQGDFTGELFF. As DNA, the CDR3 is TGTGCCAGCAGCCAGGGGGACTTCACCGGGGAGCTGTTTTTT.

This clone was recorded only once. CDR3 in amino acids: CASNPAGVASEQYF. The CDR3 coding sequence is TGTGCCAGCAACCCAGCGGGAGTAGCCTCCGAGCAGTACTTC. The chain combines TRBV6-5 with TRBJ2-7; 8 bases are a match to TRBD2. V trimming: 7 bases; J trimming: 6 bases; junction bases outside the gene matches: 11. This CDR3 is built from 14 residues. Germline CDR1 reads MNHEY; CDR2 reads SVGAGI.

The chain has TRBV6-5 and TRBJ1-5; 10 bases fit TRBD1. The germline gives CDR1 MNHEY, CDR2 SVGAGI. This CDR3 region has 15 residues. J was trimmed by 7 bases and V by 2 bases; bases with no gene match: 5. The CDR3 sequence: CASSYLGQGGQPQHF. CDR3 coding DNA: TGTGCCAGCAGTTACCTCGGACAGGGGGGCCAGCCCCAGCATTTT.

The chain employs TRBV7-9 and TRBJ2-1; D unresolved. Germline V gene sequence: CDR1 SEHNR, CDR2 FQNEAQ (reference sequence). Trimming shortened V by 5 bases and J by 0 bases, and 8 bases separated the two germline ends. This CDR3 comprises 14 residues. The CDR3 nucleotides read TGTGCCAGCAGCGGGTCTCCCTCCTACAATGAGCAGTTCTTC. Protein product: CASSGSPSYNEQFF.

The chain joins TRBV4-1 to TRBJ2-3; 12 bases are a match to TRBD1. V gave up 3 bases and J gave up 5 bases; unmatched junction bases: 6. Germline V CDR1 and CDR2: MGHRA, YSYEKL. The CDR3 extends over 16 amino acids. The CDR3 bases are TGCGCCAGCAGCCATCCGGGACAGGGGGCAGGAGATACGCAGTATTTT. This encodes CASSHPGQGAGDTQYF.

The chain carries TRBV6-5 and TRBJ1-1; D possibly corresponds to TRBD1 (5 bases). The V gene lost 6 bases and the J gene lost 9 bases, with 20 bases spanning the gap. The CDR3 has 14 amino acids. Germline loops: CDR1 MNHEY, CDR2 SVGAGI. The CDR3 protein is CASRWKVGGKKAFF. Here the CDR3 DNA reads TGTGCCAGCAGGTGGAAGGTTGGGGGTAAAAAAGCTTTCTTT.

The V and J genes are TRBV18 and TRBJ2-5; maybe TRBD2 (6 bases). Trimming took off 5 bases at V and 1 base at J, with 17 bases between the two ends. The CDR3 is 16 residues long. Germline assignment: CDR1 KGHSH and CDR2 LQKENI. CDR3 nucleotide sequence: TGTGCCAGCTCAAGGCGGGGACCAGGGCTCCAAGAGACCCAGTACTTC. Protein product: CASSRRGPGLQETQYF.

The J gene is TRBJ1-3, the V gene TRBV7-9; 7 bases align to TRBD1. The V gene end was trimmed by 6 bases and the J gene end by 1 base; junction bases not matched to a gene: 12. The length of the CDR3 is 17 residues. Germline values: CDR1 SEHNR, CDR2 FQNEAQ (reference sequence). The CDR3 sequence: CASSSTTGILSGNTIYF. The CDR3 DNA follows: TGTGCCAGCAGTTCCACGACAGGGATACTTTCTGGAAACACCATATATTTT.

The rearrangement links TRBV5-1 to TRBJ2-1; 7 nucleotides line up with TRBD2. The CDR3 sequence is 15 residues long. CDR1 and CDR2 (germline): SGHRS, YFSETQ. V shed 1 base, J shed 4 bases, and the junction held 5 bases outside the gene matches. DNA for the CDR3: TGCGCCAGCAGCTTGTCTAGCGGACTATACAATGAGCAGTTCTTC. Residues: CASSLSSGLYNEQFF.

This clone was picked up one time. This chain uses TRBV27 with TRBJ1-1; TRBD1 aligns across 9 bases. With 6 bases clipped from V and 4 bases from J, the junction kept 9 bases outside the gene matches. Germline V lookup: CDR1 MNHEY, CDR2 SMNVEV (reference sequence). There are 15 residues in the CDR3. CDR3 loop: CASSRQGEWTTEAFF. In nucleotides, the CDR3 is TGTGCCAGCAGCCGACAGGGGGAGTGGACCACTGAAGCTTTCTTT.

The chain carries TRBV27 and TRBJ2-3, with D maybe TRBD2 (6 bases). From germline, CDR1 is MNHEY and CDR2 SMNVEV (reference sequence). This CDR3 has 13 residues. Trimming shortened V by 5 bases and J by 3 bases, and 9 bases separated the two germline ends. Written as DNA, the CDR3 is TGTGCCAGCAGTCGGGCGGGAACAGATACGCAGTATTTT. It specifies CASSRAGTDTQYF.